This TCR beta chain is drawn from a study of T cell responses to AZD1222 COVID-19 vaccine. Only in-frame clones appear in the TCRdb table, and some are missing; sequencing was by immunoSEQ multiplex PCR. The top ten hold 5.5% to 7% of the sample, which has about 67,000 clones, approximately 83% seen once. Study outcomes and limitations: Close to half of all spike-specific TCRs reportedly target regions of the variants that are unmutated. Donors skewed white British and female; clonal diversity was possibly underestimated.

It was second doses at about 4 or about 12 weeks that were pooled. A word on this clone: Its antigen is undetermined.

The CDR3 totals 13 residues. Per the germline V gene, CDR1 is GTSNPN and CDR2 is SVGIG (reference sequence). V dropped 1 base and J dropped 4 bases, with 10 bases sitting between them. This sample comprised peripheral blood, obtained 28 days after the second AZD1222 dose. This sequence was found in an adult who received the AZD1222 COVID-19 vaccine. The chain has TRBV30 and TRBJ1-2; TRBD1 is a possible D gene (5 bases). In DNA form, the CDR3 reads TGTGCCTGGAGTGATCAGGGTCGCTATGGCTACACCTTC. The encoded protein is CAWSDQGRYGYTF.